These T cell receptor beta chains were read from a single sample in a study of identical twins. TCRdb re-derived calls from the 5' RACE reads in MiXCR, one entry per CDR3 protein. The table has hundreds of thousands of distinct CDR3 sequences, 20% to 25% seen once. This sample also appeared in a second study, on T cells expressing NK-cell markers.

What was sequenced was CD4+ T cells sorted from blood. All receptors derive from a woman under 30 in good health. Each CDR3 is given with its conserved first and last residue. The D gene is left open where the match is weak. Size tells how often a clone was seen (once, few, many) or the class of an expanded clone, and some rows leave it out.

J gene | D gene | V gene | clone size | CDR3 DNA | CDR3 protein
TRBJ1-5 | TRBD1 | TRBV5-1 | NA | TGCGCCAGCAGCTCTACAGGGGGCAGCAATCAGCCCCAGCATTTT | CASSSTGGSNQPQHF
TRBJ2-7 | TRBD2 | TRBV5-1 | NA | TGCGCCAGCAGTGGGGGACCGGGAGGGCCTCAAGAGCAGTACTTC | CASSGGPGGPQEQYF
TRBJ2-5 | NA | TRBV30 | few | TGTGCCTGGCGGGACCAGGGAGGAGAGACCCAGTACTTC | CAWRDQGGETQYF
TRBJ1-5 | NA | TRBV12-3/TRBV12-4 | NA | TGTGCCAGCAGTTTCAGGGACAATCAGCCCCAGCATTTT | CASSFRDNQPQHF
TRBJ2-1 | TRBD2 | TRBV11-1 | NA | TGTGCCAGCAGCTTAGTCAGGTTCGGGACGGGGCGGGAGGGCCCTGAGCAGTTCTTC | CASSLVRFGTGREGPEQFF
TRBJ1-3 | NA | TRBV9 | few | TGTGCCAGCAGCGTAGCTACGGGGAGGAACACCATATATTTT | CASSVATGRNTIYF
TRBJ2-2 | NA | TRBV15 | NA | TGTGCCACCAGCAGAGAACTAGCCCCGAACACCGGGGAGCTGTTTTTT | CATSRELAPNTGELFF
TRBJ2-3 | NA | TRBV6-5 | NA | TGTGCCAGCAGTTACTCGTCTCCCGGGAGCGGGTCAGATACGCAGTATTTT | CASSYSSPGSGSDTQYF
TRBJ2-5 | NA | TRBV9 | NA | TGTGCCAGCAGCGTAGCTACGCGTCCGCAAGAGACCCAGTACTTC | CASSVATRPQETQYF
TRBJ2-1 | NA | TRBV14 | few | TGTGCCAGCAGTCCGGCGGGAACGACCTACAATGAGCAGTTCTTC | CASSPAGTTYNEQFF
TRBJ2-7 | TRBD1 | TRBV12-3/TRBV12-4 | few | TGTGCCAGCAGTTTAGGCCGTCAGGGGGCGAGGGAGCAGTACTTC | CASSLGRQGAREQYF
TRBJ1-2 | NA | TRBV12-3/TRBV12-4 | NA | TGTGCCAGCAGTTTCGTGACGGAACATGGCTACACCTTC | CASSFVTEHGYTF
TRBJ1-2 | TRBD1 | TRBV7-2 | NA | TGTGCCAGCAGCTTTCGGACAGGGAGAAACTATGGCTACACCTTC | CASSFRTGRNYGYTF
TRBJ1-6 | NA | TRBV23-1 | NA | TGCGCCAGCAGTCAACCGGGACAAGAAGGGGGTGGGTCACCCCTCCACTTT | CASSQPGQEGGGSPLHF
TRBJ2-1 | NA | TRBV4-2 | NA | TGTGCCAGCAGCCAAGGGGGGGTGTACAATGAGCAGTTCTTC | CASSQGGVYNEQFF
TRBJ2-1 | NA | TRBV6-6 | few | TGTGCCAGCAGTGGAGACAGAGTCAATGAGCAGTTCTTC | CASSGDRVNEQFF
TRBJ2-5 | TRBD1 | TRBV29-1 | few | TGCAGCGTAGAAACAGGGGGCCGGGAGACCCAGTACTTC | CSVETGGRETQYF
TRBJ2-3 | TRBD2 | TRBV24-1 | NA | TGTGCCACCAGTGACCCTGGGACTAGCGGCCACACAGATACGCAGTATTTT | CATSDPGTSGHTDTQYF
TRBJ2-4 | NA | TRBV7-9 | NA | TGTGCCAGCAGCCTGGGACTTACGGAGTTAGCCAAAAACATTCAGTACTTC | CASSLGLTELAKNIQYF
TRBJ2-2 | NA | TRBV6-2/TRBV6-3 | few | TGTGCCAGCAGTTCCTACCCGGGCACCGGGGAGCTGTTTTTT | CASSSYPGTGELFF
TRBJ1-1 | NA | TRBV2 | NA | TGTGCCAGCAGTGGAGAGACTGAAGCTTTCTTT | CASSGETEAFF
TRBJ1-1 | TRBD1 | TRBV12-3/TRBV12-4 | NA | TGTGCCAGCAGGGCGGACAGGGCTAACACTGAAGCTTTCTTT | CASRADRANTEAFF
TRBJ2-3 | NA | TRBV5-1 | NA | TGCGCCAGCAGCTCCGGTAGGGGAGATACGCAGTATTTT | CASSSGRGDTQYF
TRBJ2-2 | NA | TRBV11-2 | NA | TGTGCCAGCAGCCTCTTGTTAGGAATTGCCACCGGGGAGCTGTTTTTT | CASSLLLGIATGELFF
TRBJ2-1 | TRBD2 | TRBV7-2 | few | TGTGCCAGCCAGGTAGCGGGGGACAATGAGCAGTTCTTC | CASQVAGDNEQFF
TRBJ2-2 | NA | TRBV4-3 | few | TGCGCCAGCAGCATCTGGGGGCAGGCGAACACCGGGGAGCTGTTTTTT | CASSIWGQANTGELFF
TRBJ1-1 | NA | TRBV7-9 | NA | TGTGCCAGCAGCCTGGGCGTGTTAGCAGAAGCTTTCTTT | CASSLGVLAEAFF
TRBJ2-1 | TRBD2 | TRBV20-1 | few | TGCAGTGCTGCAAAGCGGGGTCTATTTTACAATGAGCAGTTCTTC | CSAAKRGLFYNEQFF
TRBJ2-7 | NA | TRBV29-1 | NA | TGCAGCGTTTCGACAGCGGACTACGAGCAGTACTTC | CSVSTADYEQYF
TRBJ2-2 | TRBD2 | TRBV5-1 | NA | TGCGCCAGCAGCCCGGGGGACTATCTGACCGGGGAGCTGTTTTTT | CASSPGDYLTGELFF
TRBJ2-7 | NA | TRBV29-1 | once | TGCAGCGTTGAATTGACTAGGGGCAACGAGCAGTACTTC | CSVELTRGNEQYF
TRBJ2-3 | TRBD2 | TRBV6-5 | NA | TGTGCCAGCAGTTATCGGGGGGAACAAGATACGCAGTATTTT | CASSYRGEQDTQYF
TRBJ2-5 | TRBD1 | TRBV5-1 | few | TGCGCCAGCAGGAAGGGACAGTACCAAGAGACCCAGTACTTC | CASRKGQYQETQYF
TRBJ1-2 | NA | TRBV3-1 | NA | TGTGCCAGCAGCCCGAGTTCAGGGTCCTATGGCTACACCTTC | CASSPSSGSYGYTF
TRBJ1-5 | NA | TRBV12-3/TRBV12-4 | many | TGTGCCAGCAGTTTAACAAGCAATCAGCCCCAGCATTTT | CASSLTSNQPQHF
TRBJ2-2 | NA | TRBV6-5 | many | TGTGCCAGCAGACCGTTCACCGGGGAGCTGTTTTTT | CASRPFTGELFF
TRBJ2-3 | NA | TRBV9 | few | TGTGCCAGCAGCGTCGAGCTCAGCAGTGGAGATACGCAGTATTTT | CASSVELSSGDTQYF
TRBJ2-7 | NA | TRBV12-3/TRBV12-4 | NA | TGTGCCAGCAGTTCAAGGCTAGCGCCCGAGCAGTACTTC | CASSSRLAPEQYF
TRBJ2-3 | NA | TRBV20-1 | NA | TGCAGTGCTAGGGCCTACACAACAGATACGCAGTATTTT | CSARAYTTDTQYF
TRBJ2-1 | TRBD2 | TRBV6-1 | NA | TGTGCCAGCAGTGAGCGGGGGATTGTCGATGAGCAGTTCTTC | CASSERGIVDEQFF
TRBJ2-3 | NA | TRBV3-1 | NA | TGTGCCAGCAGCGACCGAGGGACCACAGATACGCAGTATTTT | CASSDRGTTDTQYF
TRBJ2-3 | NA | TRBV6-5 | NA | TGTGCCAGCAGTTACTTTGCGGCCGCCACAGATACGCAGTATTTT | CASSYFAAATDTQYF
TRBJ2-5 | TRBD1 | TRBV6-1 | NA | TGTGCCAGCAGGTCCCGGGACAGGGGTCTCCAAGAGACCCAGTACTTC | CASRSRDRGLQETQYF
TRBJ2-7 | NA | TRBV4-2 | few | TGTGCCAGCAGCCAAGATTTGGCAGCCAGGGAGCAGTACTTC | CASSQDLAAREQYF
TRBJ1-2 | NA | TRBV5-1 | NA | TGCGCCAGCACAGGGCACGGGGGCTATGGCTACACCTTC | CASTGHGGYGYTF
TRBJ2-7 | NA | TRBV6-1 | few | TGTGCCAGCAGACCGACCCGGACTTTTTCCGGAGAGCAGTACTTC | CASRPTRTFSGEQYF
TRBJ2-5 | TRBD2 | TRBV20-1 | NA | TGCAGTGCCTGGGGGGGAGAGACCCAGTACTTC | CSAWGGETQYF
TRBJ1-2 | NA | TRBV20-1 | NA | TGCAGTGCTAGAAGGCCAAACTATGGCTACACCTTC | CSARRPNYGYTF
TRBJ2-4 | TRBD2 | TRBV7-8 | NA | TGTGCCAGCAGCGGGGGACTAGCGGTGGGGGGGACCGCTCAGTACTTC | CASSGGLAVGGTAQYF
TRBJ1-2 | NA | TRBV12-3/TRBV12-4 | NA | TGTGCCAGCAGACAAACAGGGAGTGGCTATGGCTACACCTTC | CASRQTGSGYGYTF
TRBJ2-7 | NA | TRBV6-2/TRBV6-3 | NA | TGTGCCAGCAGTTCGCCGCACGGGACGAGGAACTACGAGCAGTACTTC | CASSSPHGTRNYEQYF
TRBJ1-1 | TRBD1 | TRBV5-5 | NA | TGTGCCAGCAGCCGGGGACAGGGACTGAACACTGAAGCTTTCTTT | CASSRGQGLNTEAFF
TRBJ2-3 | TRBD2 | TRBV9 | few | TGTGCCAGCAGTCCTAGCGGGAGGGAGGCAGATACGCAGTATTTT | CASSPSGREADTQYF
TRBJ2-3 | NA | TRBV2 | NA | TGTGCCAGCAGGGGGGACAGCACAGATACGCAGTATTTT | CASRGDSTDTQYF